This TCR beta chain was observed in a study of molecular identifiers for immune sequencing clone quantification. Naive CD8 T cells, phenotype CD8+CD4-CCR7+CD45RA+, were sorted. The sample holds many counts of this clonotype. TCRdb analysed the PCR reads with MiXCR anew, one entry per CDR3 protein. The sample comprises 62,000 or so distinct CDR3 sequences, 15% to 20% of which are singletons, and approximately 1.5% rests with the top ten. The ends were cut back, 1 base at V and 2 bases at J, with 6 bases in the middle. Germline V CDR1 and CDR2: SEHNR, FQNEAQ (reference sequence). CDR3 size: 14 residues.

The chain joins TRBV7-9 to TRBJ2-1, with no clear D. This clonotype was obtained from a human donor in good health. Some libraries in this study had Jurkat cell RNA spiked in. The material sequenced was naive CD8+ T cells from blood, with Jurkat cell RNA spiked in. Subset denoted: FACS-sorted CD8+CD4-CCR7+CD45RA+ naive T cells. The CDR3 loop is CASSLVLAYNEQFF. CDR3 in DNA: TGTGCCAGCAGCTTAGTCCTAGCCTACAATGAGCAGTTCTTC.